This T cell receptor (beta chain) derives from a study of blood T cell repertoires in COVID-19. Study background: In each case, the material was cDNA or gDNA derived from T cells, B-cell-depleted T cells, or PBMCs.

In germline, CDR1 is SGHRS, CDR2 YFSETQ. Trimming removed 5 bases from V and 2 bases from J; junction bases left unmatched: 4. The CDR3 has 15 amino acids. In the original processing: Reference gene primers were amplified, and this amplification served to estimate nucleated cell counts. Only in-frame clones appear in the TCRdb table, and some are missing; sequencing was by immunoSEQ multiplex PCR. Clone size and V and J calls were adopted from that table, with D and trimming inferred from the DNA. This table holds about 220,000 clones, about 86% found once. This clone was found once. Sequencing was performed on peripheral blood. This TCR derives from a woman in her forties or fifties with acute or convalescent COVID-19. The gene calls are TRBV5-1 and TRBJ2-5, with 12 bases fitting TRBD2. The CDR3 loop reads CASSPTSGRQETQYF. The CDR3 nucleotides read TGCGCCAGCAGTCCGACTAGCGGGAGACAAGAGACCCAGTACTTC.